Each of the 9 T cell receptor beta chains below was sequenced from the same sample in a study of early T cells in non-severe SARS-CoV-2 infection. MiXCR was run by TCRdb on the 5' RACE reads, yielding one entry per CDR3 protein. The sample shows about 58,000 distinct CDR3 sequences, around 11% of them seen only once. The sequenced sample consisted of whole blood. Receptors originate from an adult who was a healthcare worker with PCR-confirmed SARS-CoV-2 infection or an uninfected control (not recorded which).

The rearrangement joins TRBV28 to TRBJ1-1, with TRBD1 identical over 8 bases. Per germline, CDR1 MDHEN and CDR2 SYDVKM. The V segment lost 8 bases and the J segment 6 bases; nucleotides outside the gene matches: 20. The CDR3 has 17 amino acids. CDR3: CASVVLPGQAGKAEAFF. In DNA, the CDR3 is TGTGCCAGCGTCGTTCTTCCGGGACAGGCGGGCAAAGCTGAAGCTTTCTTT.

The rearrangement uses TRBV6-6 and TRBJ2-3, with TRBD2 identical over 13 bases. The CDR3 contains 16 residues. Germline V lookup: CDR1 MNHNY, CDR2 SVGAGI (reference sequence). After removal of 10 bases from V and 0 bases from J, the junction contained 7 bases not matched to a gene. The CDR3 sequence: CATAGLAGPSTDTQYF. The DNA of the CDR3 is TGTGCCACCGCGGGACTAGCGGGACCAAGCACAGATACGCAGTATTTT.

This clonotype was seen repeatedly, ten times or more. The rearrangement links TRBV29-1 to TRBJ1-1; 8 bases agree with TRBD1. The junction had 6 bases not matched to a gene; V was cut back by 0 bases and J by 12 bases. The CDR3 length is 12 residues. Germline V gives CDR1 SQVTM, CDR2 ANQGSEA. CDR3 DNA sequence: TGCAGCGTTGAAGATCGACAGGGGCTAACTTTCTTT. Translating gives CSVEDRQGLTFF.

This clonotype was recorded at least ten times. The chain's CDR3 is CASSEAGGRSYEQYF. The CDR3 coding sequence is TGCGCCAGCAGCGAGGCGGGAGGGCGGTCGTACGAGCAGTACTTC. The chain employs TRBV5-1 and TRBJ2-7, with 9 nucleotides matching TRBD2. J gave up 4 bases and V 4 bases, and 9 bases lay outside the gene matches. The V gene's germline CDR1 is SGHRS and CDR2 YFSETQ. This CDR3 contains 15 residues.

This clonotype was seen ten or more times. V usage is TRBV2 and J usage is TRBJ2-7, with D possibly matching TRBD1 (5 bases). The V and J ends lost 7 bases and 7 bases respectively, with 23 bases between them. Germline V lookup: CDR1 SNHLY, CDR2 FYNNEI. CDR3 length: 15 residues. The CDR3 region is CASTYRTPPQGEQYF. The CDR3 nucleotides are TGTGCCAGCACGTATCGGACCCCCCCGCAGGGAGAGCAGTACTTC.

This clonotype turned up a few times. The CDR3 DNA is TGTGCCAGCAGTTTACCCCAGCGGGTCGGGGAGCTGTTTTTT. Amino acids: CASSLPQRVGELFF. This chain uses TRBV28 with TRBJ2-2; maybe TRBD2 (6 bases). Trimming shortened V by 2 bases and J by 7 bases, and 11 bases separated the two germline ends. The CDR3 totals 14 residues. Germline V gene lookup returns CDR1 MDHEN and CDR2 SYDVKM.

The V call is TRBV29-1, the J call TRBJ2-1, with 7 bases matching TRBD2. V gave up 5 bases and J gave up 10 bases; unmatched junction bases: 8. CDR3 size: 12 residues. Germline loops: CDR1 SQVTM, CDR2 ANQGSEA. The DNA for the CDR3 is TGCAGCGTTCTTCCGGGAGGCCTCGAGCAGTTCTTC. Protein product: CSVLPGGLEQFF.

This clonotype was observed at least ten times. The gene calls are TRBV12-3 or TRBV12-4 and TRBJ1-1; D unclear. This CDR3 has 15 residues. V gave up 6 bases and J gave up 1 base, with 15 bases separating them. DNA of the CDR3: TGTGCCAGCAGCCGCAACCGGGCTACGAACACTGAAGCTTTCTTT. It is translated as CASSRNRATNTEAFF.

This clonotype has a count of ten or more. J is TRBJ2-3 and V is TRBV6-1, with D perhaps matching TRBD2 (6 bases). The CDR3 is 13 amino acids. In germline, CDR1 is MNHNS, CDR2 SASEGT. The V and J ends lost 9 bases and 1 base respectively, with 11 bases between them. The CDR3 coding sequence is TGTGCCAGATATAGCGGCCGCACAGATACGCAGTATTTT. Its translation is CARYSGRTDTQYF.